These T cell receptor beta chains were read from a single sample in a study of cytomegalovirus exposure and HLA in healthy donors. Sequencing was performed with immunoSEQ multiplex PCR; in TCRdb, only in-frame clones are kept and a portion is missing. This table holds fewer than 120,000 clones, around 80% found once. Sequencing was carried out using PBMCs. These receptors came from a man aged 30 to 39 in good health and CMV-seropositive. Both conserved end residues are part of each CDR3. D genes are given only for firm matches. Clone size is stated in some rows and not others, as once, few, many or a class when expanded.

DNA | CDR3 | J | size | V | D
TGTGCCAGTAGTATCTCCGGGACAGACTACGAGCAGTACTTC | CASSISGTDYEQYF | TRBJ2-7 | once | TRBV19 | TRBD1
TGCGCCAGCAGCTTGGGGTGGGGAGTGAACACTGAAGCTTTCTTT | CASSLGWGVNTEAFF | TRBJ1-1 | . | TRBV5-1 | .
TGTGCCATCAGTGAGTTACAGGGGATAAGCTCCTACGAGCAGTACTTC | CAISELQGISSYEQYF | TRBJ2-7 | once | TRBV10-3 | TRBD1
TGCAGTGCCCGGGGGGAAGAGACCCAGTACTTC | CSARGEETQYF | TRBJ2-5 | . | TRBV20-1 | TRBD2
TGTGCCAGCAGCTTAGATGCTAGCGGGGGCTCCCCGTACTTC | CASSLDASGGSPYF | TRBJ2-5 | . | TRBV7-6 | TRBD2
TGTGCCAGCAGCAAACTTCTAGCGGGGGAAGGAACAGATACGCAGTATTTT | CASSKLLAGEGTDTQYF | TRBJ2-3 | . | TRBV11-3 | TRBD2
TGTGCCAGCCTAGGCGATCGAGAGACCCAGTACTTC | CASLGDRETQYF | TRBJ2-5 | . | TRBV18 | .
TGTGCCAGCAGCTTGGCACAGAATCAAGAGTCCCAGTACTTC | CASSLAQNQESQYF | TRBJ2-5 | once | TRBV5-4 | .
TGTGCCAGTAGTATAGTCCAGGGAGGAAATTCACCCCTCCACTTT | CASSIVQGGNSPLHF | TRBJ1-6 | . | TRBV19 | .
TGTGCCAGCAGTGAAACAGGGGGCTCACCCTACGAGCAGTACTTC | CASSETGGSPYEQYF | TRBJ2-7 | . | TRBV6-1 | TRBD1
TGCGCCAGCAGCTCTAGTTGGGACAGGCGGCACTCCTACGAGCAGTACTTC | CASSSSWDRRHSYEQYF | TRBJ2-7 | . | TRBV5-1 | TRBD1
TGTGCCAGCAGTGAAAGTTGGTACGAGCAGTACTTC | CASSESWYEQYF | TRBJ2-7 | . | TRBV6-1 | .
TGTGCCAGCAGTCTCAGACAGGGTCGGGGTCAGCCCCAGCATTTT | CASSLRQGRGQPQHF | TRBJ1-5 | once | TRBV5-6 | TRBD1
TGTGCCAGCAGCTTAGGGACAAACTACACCTTC | CASSLGTNYTF | TRBJ1-2 | . | TRBV7-9 | .
TGCGCCAGCAGCTTGGGACAGAGCACAGATACGCAGTATTTT | CASSLGQSTDTQYF | TRBJ2-3 | . | TRBV5-1 | .
TGTGCCAGCAGGCAGTCTACCGGACAGAATGAAAAACTGTTTTTT | CASRQSTGQNEKLFF | TRBJ1-4 | . | TRBV27 | .
TGTGCCAGCAGTATACTTGGGGCTTCGGGAAACACCATATATTTT | CASSILGASGNTIYF | TRBJ1-3 | once | TRBV25-1 | .
TGTGCCAGCAGCTTCCTAGCGTTTGCAGATACGCAGTATTTT | CASSFLAFADTQYF | TRBJ2-3 | . | TRBV13 | .
TGTGCCAGCAAGGACACCGAAAGCTCTGGAAACACCATATATTTT | CASKDTESSGNTIYF | TRBJ1-3 | . | TRBV27 | .
TGTGCCAGCAGCCCCCAACTAGCGGGGGGGCAAGAGACCCAGTACTTC | CASSPQLAGGQETQYF | TRBJ2-5 | . | TRBV7-2 | TRBD2
TGTGCCAGCAGCTTAGTCAGCGGGGGGGCCAAGTACAATGAGCAGTTCTTC | CASSLVSGGAKYNEQFF | TRBJ2-1 | . | TRBV7-3 | TRBD2
TGTGCCAGCAGCCTAGGAGGTAGAGGAGATACGCAGTATTTT | CASSLGGRGDTQYF | TRBJ2-3 | . | TRBV9 | .
TGTGCCAGCAGCGAATTCTTAGACACTGAAGCTTTCTTT | CASSEFLDTEAFF | TRBJ1-1 | few | TRBV14 | .
TGTGCCAGTAGTTCGGGACAGGGGAATTCCTACGAGCAGTACTTC | CASSSGQGNSYEQYF | TRBJ2-7 | . | TRBV19 | TRBD1
TGTGCCAGTAGTATCGGCAGGTACAATGAGCAGTTCTTC | CASSIGRYNEQFF | TRBJ2-1 | . | TRBV19 | .
TGTGCCAGCAGCTCCACAGGGTCCTACGAGCAGTACTTC | CASSSTGSYEQYF | TRBJ2-7 | . | TRBV7-6 | .
TGTGCCAGCAGTGACTCGAGCGGGGGCCAAGAGACCCAGTACTTC | CASSDSSGGQETQYF | TRBJ2-5 | . | TRBV6-4 | TRBD2
TGTGCCAGCAGTTACGGGGCCACAGGCGACACTGAAGCTTTCTTT | CASSYGATGDTEAFF | TRBJ1-1 | . | TRBV6-5 | .
TGCGCCAGCAGCCCGGTGGTTCAAGCTAACTATGGCTACACCTTC | CASSPVVQANYGYTF | TRBJ1-2 | . | TRBV5-1 | .
TGCGCCAGCAGTTACTATAGCGGGGGGCCGGGGTATGAGCAGTTCTTC | CASSYYSGGPGYEQFF | TRBJ2-1 | . | TRBV5-1 | TRBD2
TGTGCCAGCAGCCCCGGCGGGGGGGACGAGCAGTACTTC | CASSPGGGDEQYF | TRBJ2-7 | . | TRBV4-2 | TRBD2
TGTGCCAGCAGAATAGGAGGGGCGGAGCAGTACTTC | CASRIGGAEQYF | TRBJ2-5 | . | TRBV2 | .
TGTGCCAGCAGTTATGAGACAGGGTCTACCCCAGATACGCAGTATTTT | CASSYETGSTPDTQYF | TRBJ2-3 | . | TRBV27 | TRBD1
TGTGCCAGCAGCGTAGGGGGCAAAATCCAAGAGACCCAGTACTTC | CASSVGGKIQETQYF | TRBJ2-5 | few | TRBV9 | .
TGTGCCAGCAGTTACTTAGGGGCTTACAATGAGCAGTTCTTC | CASSYLGAYNEQFF | TRBJ2-1 | . | TRBV6-5 | .
TGTGCCAGCAGCTTAGACGGGGTAACCTACGAGCAGTACTTC | CASSLDGVTYEQYF | TRBJ2-7 | . | TRBV7-9 | .
TGTGCCACCTCGACAGGGGGCCCGGGAATGAACACTGAAGCTTTCTTT | CATSTGGPGMNTEAFF | TRBJ1-1 | few | TRBV5-5 | TRBD1
TGTGCCAGCAGTTACTCGGGGGAGGCCTCCTACGAGCAGTACTTC | CASSYSGEASYEQYF | TRBJ2-7 | . | TRBV6-6 | .
TGTGCCAGCAGCCACCCTGGACAGGGGATCTACGAGCAGTACTTC | CASSHPGQGIYEQYF | TRBJ2-7 | . | TRBV14 | TRBD1
TGTGCCAGCAGCTTACAGGACAGGACTGGGGCCAACGTCCTGACTTTC | CASSLQDRTGANVLTF | TRBJ2-6 | . | TRBV7-8 | TRBD1
TGTGCCAGCAGTTCGGCAGGGTTACCTGAAGCTTTCTTT | CASSSAGLPEAFF | TRBJ1-1 | few | TRBV7-9 | .
TGTGCCAGCAGCCCTCTGGGGGCGGGAGGAGAGACCCAGTACTTC | CASSPLGAGGETQYF | TRBJ2-5 | . | TRBV7-6 | TRBD2
TGTGCCAGCAGCTTAGCTCGGGACTTGAACACTGAAGCTTTCTTT | CASSLARDLNTEAFF | TRBJ1-1 | once | TRBV7-8 | .
TGTGCCAGCAGCAAAAATGCGGGGGCTTCCTACGAGCAGTACTTC | CASSKNAGASYEQYF | TRBJ2-7 | . | TRBV7-3 | .
TGTGCCATCACCCAGGGACTAGCGGGGGGTGATGAGCAGTTCTTC | CAITQGLAGGDEQFF | TRBJ2-1 | once | TRBV10-3 | TRBD2
TGTGCCAGCAGTTTATCACGCAGGGTTTCTAACTATGGCTACACCTTC | CASSLSRRVSNYGYTF | TRBJ1-2 | . | TRBV27 | .
TGTGCCAGCGCCCGGGCTAGCGGGGGGGACGAGCAGTACTTC | CASARASGGDEQYF | TRBJ2-7 | . | TRBV9 | TRBD2
TGCGCCAGCAGCCTGGGACAGGGGGCCGGGGAGCTGTTTTTT | CASSLGQGAGELFF | TRBJ2-2 | . | TRBV4-1 | TRBD1
TGTGCCAGTAGACCAATCGGGACAGGGGAAGACGAGCAGTACTTC | CASRPIGTGEDEQYF | TRBJ2-7 | few | TRBV19 | TRBD1
TGCGCCAGCAGCTTTCGGGACAGGGCTCGTAATGAAAAACTGTTTTTT | CASSFRDRARNEKLFF | TRBJ1-4 | . | TRBV5-1 | TRBD1
TGTTCCAGCAGCTTTACTGGACAGGGATCCGAGCAGTACTTC | CSSSFTGQGSEQYF | TRBJ2-7 | . | TRBV7-9 | TRBD1
TGTGCCAGCAGTGAATTCCCAGGGGGCCGTAGCACAGATACGCAGTATTTT | CASSEFPGGRSTDTQYF | TRBJ2-3 | . | TRBV6-1 | TRBD1
TGTGCCAGCAGATACAGGGGTAGGAACACTGAAGCTTTCTTT | CASRYRGRNTEAFF | TRBJ1-1 | . | TRBV2 | TRBD1
TGCGCCAGCAGCTTGGCTAGGGGTAACACTGAAGCTTTCTTT | CASSLARGNTEAFF | TRBJ1-1 | . | TRBV5-1 | .
TGCGCCAGCAGCCGAAGACAGGGGGCCGGAACTGAAGCTTTCTTT | CASSRRQGAGTEAFF | TRBJ1-1 | . | TRBV5-1 | TRBD1
TGTGCCAGCAGTTCACTAGCGGGGGACCAAAATGAGCAGTTCTTC | CASSSLAGDQNEQFF | TRBJ2-1 | . | TRBV6-5 | TRBD2